This paragraph reports one T cell receptor (beta chain). Antigen specificity is unknown. The germline V gene encodes CDR1 SEHNR and CDR2 FQNEAQ (reference sequence). Trimming at V came to 6 bases and at J to 3 bases, leaving 8 bases not matched to a gene. This CDR3 comprises 15 residues. The sample is drawn from a study of cytomegalovirus exposure and HLA in healthy donors. Study-wide context: Within an early data release were approximately 85 million unique TCRs drawn from HLA-typed donors.

The PCR contained 60 Vbeta and 13 Jbeta primers. The table came from immunoSEQ multiplex PCR; TCRdb's copy has only in-frame clones and leaves some out. Of fewer than 200,000 clones listed, around 80% are singletons. Study-level findings and limits: The availability of immune exposure information extended only to CMV serostatus.

This TCR came from a female donor in good health and CMV-seronegative. J is TRBJ1-2 and V is TRBV7-9; 9 nucleotides line up with TRBD1. Sequencing input: PBMCs. CDR3 residues: CASSPRTGDYYGYTF. The CDR3 DNA sequence: TGTGCCAGCAGTCCCCGGACAGGGGATTACTATGGCTACACCTTC.